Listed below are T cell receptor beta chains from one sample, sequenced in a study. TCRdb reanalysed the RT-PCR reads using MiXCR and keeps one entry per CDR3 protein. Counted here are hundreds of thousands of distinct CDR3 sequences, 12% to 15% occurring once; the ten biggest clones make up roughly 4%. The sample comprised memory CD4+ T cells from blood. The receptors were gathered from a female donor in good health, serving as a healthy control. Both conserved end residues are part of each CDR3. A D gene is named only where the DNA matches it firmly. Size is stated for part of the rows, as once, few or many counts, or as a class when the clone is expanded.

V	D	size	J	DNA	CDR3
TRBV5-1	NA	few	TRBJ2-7	TGCGCCAGCAGTCCTACAGGGAGAAGCGAGCAGTACTTC	CASSPTGRSEQYF
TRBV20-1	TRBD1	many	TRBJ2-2	TGCAGTGCCCGGGGACAGGACCTCGGGGAGCTGTTTTTT	CSARGQDLGELFF
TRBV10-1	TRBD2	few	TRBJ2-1	TGCGCCAGCACCAAGGAACTAGCGGGAGCCTCCTCCTACAATGAGCAGTTCTTC	CASTKELAGASSYNEQFF
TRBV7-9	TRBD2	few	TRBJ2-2	TGTGCCAGCAGTGCTAGCGGGAGAAGAACCGGGGAGCTGTTTTTT	CASSASGRRTGELFF
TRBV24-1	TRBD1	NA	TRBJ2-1	TGTGCCACCAGTGACCCCCGTACAGACAGGGGGAACAATGAGCAGTTCTTC	CATSDPRTDRGNNEQFF
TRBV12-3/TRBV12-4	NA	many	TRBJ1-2	TGTGCCAGCGAGGTTAATTCAGGGATGGGCTACACCTTC	CASEVNSGMGYTF
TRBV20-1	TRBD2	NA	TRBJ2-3	TGCAGTGGTAGCGGGGGGCCCACAGATACGCAGTATTTT	CSGSGGPTDTQYF
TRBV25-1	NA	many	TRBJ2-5	TGTGCCAGCAGTGTTGGGCACCGAGAGACCCAGTACTTC	CASSVGHRETQYF
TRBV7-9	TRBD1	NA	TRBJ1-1	TGTGCCAGCGGCCTCGGGACAGCTGGCACTGAAGCTTTCTTT	CASGLGTAGTEAFF
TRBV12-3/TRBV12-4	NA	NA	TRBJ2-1	TGTGCCAGCAGGCCGGGACTCCTCTACAATGAGCAGTTCTTC	CASRPGLLYNEQFF
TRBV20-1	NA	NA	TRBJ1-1	TGCAGTACAGATTCTGGGGGCCCGAACACTGAAGCTTTCTTT	CSTDSGGPNTEAFF
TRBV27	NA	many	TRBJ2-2	TGTGCCACCGGTAGGAGGGCCGGGGAGCTGTTTTTT	CATGRRAGELFF
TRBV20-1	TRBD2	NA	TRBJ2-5	TGCAGTGCTAGCAACCTGAGGCTAGCGGGAGTCGGAGAGACCCAGTACTTC	CSASNLRLAGVGETQYF
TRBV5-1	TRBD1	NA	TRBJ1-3	TGCGCCAGCAGCTCGGGACAGACCTCTGGAAACACCATATATTTT	CASSSGQTSGNTIYF
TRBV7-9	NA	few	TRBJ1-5	TGTGCCAGCAGCAGAGACGCTCGGCCCCAGCATTTT	CASSRDARPQHF
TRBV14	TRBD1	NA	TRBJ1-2	TGTGCCAGCAGCCCGGTGGGACAGGGGAACTATGGCTACACCTTC	CASSPVGQGNYGYTF
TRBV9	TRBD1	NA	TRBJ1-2	TGTGCCAGCGGCAAGACAGGGGGTATCTATGGCTACACCTTC	CASGKTGGIYGYTF
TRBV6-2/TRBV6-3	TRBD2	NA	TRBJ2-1	TGTGCCAGCAATGTGGACTGGGCGGGGGGGAATGAGCAGTTCTTC	CASNVDWAGGNEQFF
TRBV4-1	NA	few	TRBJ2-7	TGCGCCAGCAGCCAAGACGAAATCCGACAGTACTTC	CASSQDEIRQYF
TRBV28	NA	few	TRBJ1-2	TGTGCCAGCAGTTCCCCACCAGTCGGGGTCGGTGGCTACACCTTC	CASSSPPVGVGGYTF
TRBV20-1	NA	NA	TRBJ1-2	TGCAGTGCGCCCTTACAGGGACGGGCCTATGGCTACACCTTC	CSAPLQGRAYGYTF
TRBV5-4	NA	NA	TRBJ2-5	TGTGCCAGCAAATTAGGGGATCTGGGTGTGGGAGAGACCCAGTACTTC	CASKLGDLGVGETQYF
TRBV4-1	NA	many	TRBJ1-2	TGCGCCAGCAGCCAAGATTTCTGGCCCCGGAATGACTATGGCTACACCTTC	CASSQDFWPRNDYGYTF
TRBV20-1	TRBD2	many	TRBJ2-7	TGCAGTGCTAGAAAGCGGGGTCGCAACTACGAGCAGTACTTC	CSARKRGRNYEQYF
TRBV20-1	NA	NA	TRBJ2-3	TGCAGTGCTAGCGGGAGCCGCACAGATACGCAGTATTTT	CSASGSRTDTQYF
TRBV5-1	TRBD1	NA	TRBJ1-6	TGCGCCAGCAGCTTAACTCGGGACAGGATTTATAATTCACCCCTCCACTTT	CASSLTRDRIYNSPLHF
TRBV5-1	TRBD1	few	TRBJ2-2	TGCGCCAGCAGCTCCTGGGGACCCGGGACAGGGGACACCGGGGAGCTGTTTTTT	CASSSWGPGTGDTGELFF
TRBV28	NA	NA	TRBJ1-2	TGTGCCAGCAGCCCCCCCGTACAGCGGAGTTTGAACACCTTC	CASSPPVQRSLNTF
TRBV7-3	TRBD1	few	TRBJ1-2	TGTGCCAGCAGCTCAGAACAGGGGGCTGGCGGCTACACCTTC	CASSSEQGAGGYTF
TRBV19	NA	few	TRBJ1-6	TGTGCCAGCCACGGTTATAATTCACCCCTCCACTTT	CASHGYNSPLHF
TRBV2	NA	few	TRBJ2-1	TGTGCCAGCAGCCGGGACTTAGCTAACAATGAGCAGTTCTTC	CASSRDLANNEQFF
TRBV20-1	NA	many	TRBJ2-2	TGCAGTGCCGCGCCAAACACCGGGGAGCTGTTTTTT	CSAAPNTGELFF
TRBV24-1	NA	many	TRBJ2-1	TGTGCCACCAGTGATACGCCAGACAGGTACAATGAGCAGTTCTTC	CATSDTPDRYNEQFF
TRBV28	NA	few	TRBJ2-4	TGTGCCAGCAGTTTATGGGACGATAAAGCCAAAAACATTCAGTACTTC	CASSLWDDKAKNIQYF
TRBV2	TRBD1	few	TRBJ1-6	TGTGCCAGCAGTTATACAGGGGGGAATTCACCCCTCCACTTT	CASSYTGGNSPLHF